Listed below are T cell receptor beta chains from one sample, sequenced in a study of shared T cell receptors in the human thymus. The table came from immunoSEQ multiplex PCR; TCRdb's copy has only in-frame clones and leaves some out. Of more than 300,000 clones listed, roughly 94% are singletons. The specimen was thymocytes. These receptors were obtained from a human donor. Each CDR3 is given without its conserved first and last residue. The D gene is left open where the match is weak.

d_call | j_call | v_call | cdr3_aa
- | TRBJ2-7 | TRBV27 | ASSLQGGGGLFTYEQY
TRBD2 | TRBJ2-1 | TRBV5-1 | ASSLWTSVSYNEQF
TRBD1 | TRBJ1-2 | TRBV27 | ASRPPTGDGYT
TRBD1 | TRBJ2-7 | TRBV14 | ASSQLSDREYEQY
- | TRBJ2-2 | TRBV5-4 | ASSLITKLNTGELF
- | TRBJ2-5 | TRBV29-1 | SPAGLDRETQY
TRBD2 | TRBJ2-7 | TRBV5-5 | ASSSAGTSPPYEQY
- | TRBJ1-5 | TRBV15 | ATSRDGSGRISNQPQH
- | TRBJ1-5 | TRBV11-2 | ASSLAGIGQPQH
TRBD2 | TRBJ2-7 | TRBV6-5 | ASSYSRLAGTYEQY
TRBD1 | TRBJ2-6 | TRBV14 | ASSQDHEGTGVSGANVLT
- | TRBJ1-1 | TRBV15 | ATSSGGTVPQNTEAF
- | TRBJ2-5 | TRBV6-1 | AAPPPKETQY
TRBD1 | TRBJ1-4 | TRBV2 | ASSRRQGGEKLF
TRBD1 | TRBJ1-2 | TRBV7-9 | ASSLTVDRGYGYT
- | TRBJ1-1 | TRBV30 | AWDRSEAF
TRBD1 | TRBJ1-2 | TRBV19 | ASRSTRGLGGYT
- | TRBJ1-5 | TRBV19 | ASSDTVYSNQPQH